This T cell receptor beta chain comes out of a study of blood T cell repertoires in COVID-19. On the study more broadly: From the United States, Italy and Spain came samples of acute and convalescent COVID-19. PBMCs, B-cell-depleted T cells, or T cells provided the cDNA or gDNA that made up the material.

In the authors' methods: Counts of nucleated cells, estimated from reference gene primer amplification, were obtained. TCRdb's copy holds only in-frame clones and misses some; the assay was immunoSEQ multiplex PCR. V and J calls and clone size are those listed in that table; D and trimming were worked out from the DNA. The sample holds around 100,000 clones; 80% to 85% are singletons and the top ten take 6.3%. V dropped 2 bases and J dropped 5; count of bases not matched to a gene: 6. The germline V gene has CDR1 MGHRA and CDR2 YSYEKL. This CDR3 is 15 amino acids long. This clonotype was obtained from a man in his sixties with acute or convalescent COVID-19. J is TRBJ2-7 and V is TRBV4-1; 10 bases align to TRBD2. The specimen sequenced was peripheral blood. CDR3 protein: CASSQSGLANDEQYF. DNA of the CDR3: TGCGCCAGCAGCCAATCGGGACTAGCGAACGACGAGCAGTACTTC.